Below, 32 T cell receptor delta chains from the same sample are listed, as sequenced in a study of γδ T cells in repeated Plasmodium falciparum infection. TCRdb fed the multiplex PCR reads to CATT. Of around 50,000 delta-chain clones listed, 1.6% are singletons. Bulk repertoires came from Vgamma9/Vdelta2+ or Vdelta2-negative gammadelta T cells flow-sorted from PBMC. The sequencing input was gamma-delta T cells from blood. The receptors were sampled from a pool of human donors (malaria-infected and uninfected, not separated).

This clone showed up just a few times. This likely traces to a read error, being one base from a far larger clone. Other DNA sequences from this sample encode an identical CDR3 as well. J is TRDJ1 and V is TRDV1; D may be TRDD3 (5 bases). The J gene comes from matching the DNA to germline here; TCRdb lacks it. CDR1 is TSWWSYY and CDR2 is QGS in the germline V gene. There are 17 residues in the CDR3. The V gene lost 3 bases and the J gene lost 3 bases, with 20 bases spanning the gap. CDR3 in amino acids: CALGDLTGGPAPDKLIF. CDR3 nucleotides: TGTGCTCTTGGGGATCTCACAGGGGGCCCCGCACCCGATAAACTCATCTTT.

In this sample, this clone is medium-sized (0.01 to 0.1%). In the same sample, other DNA sequences code for this CDR3. The CDR3, as DNA: TGTGCTCTTGGGGAACTTCTCTCACCCCGATGGGGTTACACCGATAAACTCATCTTT. This encodes CALGELLSPRWGYTDKLIF. The rearrangement uses TRDV1 and TRDJ1, with TRDD3 as a possible D gene (5 bases). Trimming removed 0 bases at V and 0 bases at J, with 20 bases between. The germline gives CDR1 TSWWSYY, CDR2 QGS. The CDR3 extends over 19 amino acids.

The sample holds many counts of this clone. V usage is TRDV1 and J usage is TRDJ1; possibly TRDD3 for D (6 bases). Here the J gene came from matching the DNA to germline, since TCRdb omits it. Germline V gene sequence: CDR1 TSWWSYY, CDR2 QGS. The V end lost 0 bases, the J end lost 2 bases, and 34 bases lay between the germline ends. The CDR3 contains 23 residues. The CDR3 loop reads CALGELSPNLFNLGIGWTDKLIF. The CDR3 DNA reads TGTGCTCTTGGGGAACTCTCTCCTAACCTTTTTAATCTGGGGATTGGGTGGACCGATAAACTCATCTTT.

As concerns this clone: This likely stems from a read error, as it lies one base from a far larger clone. Distinct nucleotide sequences in the sample also encode this CDR3. The V gene is TRDV1, the J gene TRDJ1, with TRDD3 matching 7 bases. Because TCRdb records no J gene, it was assigned here through a match of the DNA to germline. The germline V gene has CDR1 TSWWSYY and CDR2 QGS. The CDR3 spans 22 residues. As DNA, the CDR3 is TGTGCCCTTGGGGAACAAAGTCGATGGTTGGGTTCATACTGGGGATTACCCGATAAACTCATCTTT. Encoded protein: CALGEQSRWLGSYWGLPDKLIF.

This clone was detected many times. This sequence joins TRDV1 and TRDJ1; tentative D call: TRDD3 (9 bases). Because TCRdb records no J gene, it was assigned here through a match of the DNA to germline. The CDR3 is 21 amino acids. V was pared by 7 bases and J by 2 bases, with 35 bases between. Germline-derived CDR1 and CDR2 are TSWWSYY and QGS. The CDR3 DNA reads TGTGCTCTTGCGAAAGTCGGCCTTCCTAAGGGGGATACTGACTTGACCGATAAACTCATCTTT. Translated, it gives CALAKVGLPKGDTDLTDKLIF.

This clone showed up many times. A far larger clone is just one base off, so this is likely a read error. This CDR3 is also generated by other DNA sequences in the sample. The chain joins TRDV2 to TRDJ1; D gene ambiguous. TCRdb lists no J gene, so it was determined here by aligning the DNA to germline. The CDR3 is 12 amino acids. CDR1 and CDR2 from the germline V gene are GEAIGNYY and EKD. CDR3 protein: CACGTCTDKLIF. CDR3 coding DNA: TGTGCTTGTGGGACCTGTACCGATAAACTCATCTTT.

This clone has only a few counts. The protein held in TCRdb is that of a much larger clone and does not match this DNA's translation at residue 17, likely because of a read error; the protein shown is translated from the DNA. No J gene was named, though the V gene is TRDV1; the table's D gene call, TRDD3, was not cross checked with the DNA. The CDR3 length is 19 residues. The germline CDR1 and CDR2 sequences are TSWWSYY and QGS. CDR3 loop: CALGGPQGVPRLGTDKHIF. DNA for the CDR3: TGTGCTCTTGGGGGACCACAAGGGGTGCCCCGTCTTGGAACCGATAAACACATCTTT.

About this clone itself: TCRdb pairs this DNA with a much larger clone's protein that differs at residue 8, likely a read error; the protein shown was translated from the DNA. V is TRDV1 and J is TRDJ1, with no clear D. The J gene, left out of TCRdb, was set here by checking the DNA against germline. The germline V gene has CDR1 TSWWSYY and CDR2 QGS. The CDR3 loop spans 23 amino acids. V lost 0 bases, J lost 0 bases, and 32 bases lay in between. In DNA form, the CDR3 reads TGTGCTCTTGGGGAACTTAACACCGCTTTTTTACTAGGGGCCCTTGGGTACACCGATAAACTCATCTTT. It encodes CALGELNTAFLLGALGYTDKLIF.

In this sample, this clone turned up many times. V gene TRDV1 combines with J gene TRDJ1; no clear D. No J segment appears in TCRdb, so it was assigned here by matching the sequence to germline. V was shortened by 0 bases and J by 8 bases, with 16 bases between the two germline ends. The germline gives CDR1 TSWWSYY, CDR2 QGS. This CDR3 has 15 amino acids. CDR3 coding DNA: TGTGCTCTTGGGGAACTCCGTCTGCTGAGGGCAAAACTCATCTTT. This translates into CALGELRLLRAKLIF.

The table lists this clone with many counts. J is TRDJ1 and V is TRDV2; D gene unclear. TCRdb leaves out the J gene; it was filled in here by matching the DNA to germline. Germline V CDR1 and CDR2: GEAIGNYY, EKD. CDR3 size: 13 residues. Deletions cut 3 bases from V and 1 base from J, with 8 bases between. In DNA, the CDR3 is TGTGCCTGTGACCCTCTCTCCACCGATAAACTCATCTTT. Translated, it gives CACDPLSTDKLIF.

This clone was seen only a few times. The protein held in TCRdb is that of a much larger clone and does not match this DNA's translation at residue 12, likely because of a read error; the protein shown is translated from the DNA. The chain couples TRDV2 to TRDJ1, with 8 bases identical to TRDD3. TCRdb lists no J gene, so it was determined here by aligning the DNA to germline. The trim removed 0 bases at V and 3 bases at J, leaving 11 bases unmatched. This CDR3 is 17 amino acids long. Per germline, CDR1 GEAIGNYY and CDR2 EKD. CDR3 residues: CACDTVSGIRNPDKLIF. CDR3 coding DNA: TGTGCCTGTGACACCGTCTCCGGGATACGAAACCCCGATAAACTCATCTTT.

This clone was detected a few times. This DNA's translation differs at residue 13 from TCRdb's protein, which comes from a much larger clone; a read error is likely, and the protein shown is translated from the DNA. This chain uses TRDV1 with TRDJ1; TRDD3 matches 10 bases. TCRdb gives no J gene; it was assigned here by matching the DNA to germline. This CDR3 region has 21 residues. Germline values: CDR1 TSWWSYY, CDR2 QGS. V lost 3 bases to trimming and J lost 2 bases; unmatched junction nucleotides: 21. DNA of the CDR3: TGTGCTCTTGGGGAGGTTAGGGGTAAACTGGGGGATGCGCCGGGGACCGATAAACTCATCTTT. Translation: CALGEVRGKLGDAPGTDKLIF.

This clone was seen at least ten times. One base separates it from a far larger clone, so it is likely a read error. This same CDR3 is encoded by further DNA sequences in the sample. The gene calls are TRDV2 and TRDJ1; 12 bases are a match to TRDD3. J gave up 1 base and V 0 bases, and 11 bases lay outside the gene matches. The germline CDR1 and CDR2 sequences are GEAIGNYY and EKD. The CDR3 sequence is 19 residues long. The CDR3 DNA is TGTGCCTGTGACACCACCCCCGTACTGGGGGATACTGCCACCGATAAACTCATCTTT. Translation gives CACDTTPVLGDTATDKLIF.

The table lists this clone with a few counts. The amino acid sequence in TCRdb belongs to a much larger clone and departs from this DNA's translation at residue 9, likely a sequencing read error; the sequence shown is translated from the DNA. This chain connects TRDV1 to TRDJ1; no firm D call. No J gene was available from TCRdb, and it was assigned here by a germline match of the DNA. This CDR3 contains 16 residues. The germline CDR1 and CDR2 sequences are TSWWSYY and QGS. V lost 2 bases and J lost 6, with 19 bases in between. CDR3 amino acids: CALGENFGPRFNKLIF. The CDR3 DNA follows: TGTGCTCTTGGGGAAAATTTCGGGCCGAGATTCAATAAACTCATCTTT.

This clone was detected a few times. A read error likely explains why the TCRdb protein, taken from a much larger clone, differs from this DNA's translation at residue 7; the protein shown is translated from the DNA. The V call is TRDV1, the J call TRDJ1; 10 bases match TRDD3. TCRdb is silent on the J gene; assignment here came from matching the DNA to germline. Looked up from germline, CDR1 is TSWWSYY and CDR2 is QGS. This CDR3 spans 19 amino acids. DNA of the CDR3: TGTGCTCTTGGGACTTCACCGTACTGGGGGATTCACTTTACCGAAAAACTCATCTTT. This translates into CALGTSPYWGIHFTEKLIF.

With respect to this clone: TCRdb attributes to this sequence the protein of a much larger clone, which differs from the DNA translation at residue 6; a read error is likely, and the protein displayed is translated from the DNA. The CDR3 region has the DNA TGTGCTCTTGGGGAATTGGCGAACGACTGGGGGATACCGAGCTCCTGGGACACCCGACAGATGTTTTTC. Protein: CALGELANDWGIPSSWDTRQMFF. The V call is TRDV1, the J call TRDJ3; the match to TRDD3 covers 12 bases. Because TCRdb records no J gene, it was assigned here through a match of the DNA to germline. The CDR3 has 23 residues. With 2 bases clipped from V and 0 bases from J, the junction kept 14 bases outside the gene matches. Germline V CDR1 and CDR2: TSWWSYY, QGS.

This clone is medium-sized in the sample. This specimen includes other DNA sequences encoding the same CDR3. The chain recombines TRDV1 with TRDJ1; 10 nucleotides line up with TRDD3. The CDR3 length is 16 residues. Germline CDR1 TSWWSYY, CDR2 QGS. V dropped 2 bases and J dropped 2; count of bases not matched to a gene: 5. The CDR3 sequence is CALGEKVLGDTDKLIF. CDR3 coding DNA: TGTGCTCTTGGGGAAAAGGTACTGGGGGATACCGATAAACTCATCTTT.

This clone was found a few times. The protein TCRdb gives is from a much larger clone and does not agree with this DNA's translation at residue 22, likely a read error; the protein shown here comes from the DNA. The V gene was identified as TRDV1, while no J gene was called; TRDD3 reflects the table's D call only, with no check against the DNA. This CDR3 has 23 amino acids. Germline lookup yields CDR1 TSWWSYY and CDR2 QGS. The CDR3 spells CALGASTPLEYWGILTATDKLTF. CDR3 bases: TGTGCTCTTGGGGCTTCGACCCCACTCGAGTACTGGGGGATCCTCACTGCCACCGATAAACTCACCTTT.

This clone was recorded a few times. This sequence is one base from a far larger clone and is likely a read error. The same CDR3 can be traced to other DNA sequences in this sample. This chain connects TRDV1 to TRDJ1; 12 bases are a match to TRDD3. The J gene, left out of TCRdb, was set here by checking the DNA against germline. Germline V gene lookup returns CDR1 TSWWSYY and CDR2 QGS. The CDR3 is 19 residues long. The CDR3 coding sequence is TGTGCCCTTGGGGAAAAGGCTCCTACGCTGGGGGATACGGCCGATAAACTCATCTTT. Its translation is CALGEKAPTLGDTADKLIF.

This clone was seen repeatedly, ten times or more. V gene TRDV1 combines with J gene TRDJ1, with TRDD3 matching over 7 bases. Trimming at V came to 6 bases and at J to 4 bases, leaving 20 bases not matched to a gene. Germline V lookup: CDR1 TSWWSYY, CDR2 QGS. This CDR3 is built from 18 residues. In DNA form, the CDR3 reads TGTGCTCTTGGACGCAACCAAGGGCCTACGTGGGGGAACGATAAACTCATCTTT. Translating it yields CALGRNQGPTWGNDKLIF.

This clone was detected ten times or more. A far more abundant clone sits one base away, making this likely a read error. Other nucleotide sequences in the sample specify the same CDR3. This rearrangement joins TRDV2 to TRDJ3; 9 bases agree with TRDD3. Assignment of the J gene here rests on matching the DNA to germline, because TCRdb gives none. The CDR3 spans 17 residues. CDR1 and CDR2 from the germline V gene are GEAIGNYY and EKD. In DNA, the CDR3 is TGTGCCTGTGATGGTACTGGGGGAACCTGGGACACCAGACAGATGTTTTTC. Its protein is CACDGTGGTWDTRQMFF.

A word on this clone: For this DNA, TCRdb reports the protein of a much larger clone, which diverges at residue 11, most likely from a read error; the protein presented here is translated directly from the DNA. The genes are TRDV1 and TRDJ1; weak D call: TRDD2 (6 bases). The length of the CDR3 is 19 residues. Trimming stripped 2 bases from V and 7 bases from J, with 29 bases between. CDR1 and CDR2 from the germline V gene are TSWWSYY and QGS. The chain's CDR3 is CALGEEVLRARGLEVKLIF. CDR3 nucleotides: TGTGCTCTTGGGGAAGAAGTCCTACGGGCCCGGGGGCTTGAAGTTAAACTCATCTTT.

This clone was found a few times. The protein given by TCRdb reflects a much larger clone and differs at residue 6 from this DNA's translation, likely from a read error; the protein shown is the DNA's translation. This chain joins TRDV1 and TRDJ1; unclear D gene. Here the J gene was assigned by germline matching of the DNA, as TCRdb has none. The CDR3 is made up of 13 amino acids. The ends were cut back, 2 bases at V and 4 bases at J, with 8 bases in the middle. The germline CDR1 and CDR2 sequences are TSWWSYY and QGS. Written as DNA, the CDR3 is TGTGCTCTTGGGGAATCTCGCAGCGATAAACTCATCTTT. It encodes CALGESRSDKLIF.

This clone was observed at least ten times. V usage is TRDV2 and J usage is TRDJ3; 12 nucleotides line up with TRDD3. CDR1 is GEAIGNYY and CDR2 is EKD in the germline V gene. V gave up 1 base and J gave up 0 bases; unmatched junction bases: 18. This CDR3 region has 24 residues. This chain's CDR3 is CACDTVLGDTRGISSSWDTRQMFF. In DNA, the CDR3 is TGTGCCTGTGACACGGTACTGGGGGATACAAGGGGCATTTCGAGCTCCTGGGACACCCGACAGATGTTTTTC.

This clone was observed a handful of times. A read error is the likely source, as a far larger clone sits one nucleotide away. The sample holds other DNA sequences that translate to the same CDR3. The genes are TRDV2 and TRDJ1; 10 positions match TRDD3. The J gene was not available in TCRdb and was assigned here by matching the DNA to germline segments. Germline V gene data show CDR1 as GEAIGNYY and CDR2 as EKD. Germline trimming cut 0 bases from V and 0 bases from J; bases unmatched to any gene: 12. This CDR3 spans 19 amino acids. Here the CDR3 DNA reads TGTGCCTGTGACACCTTTTCCTACGGGGGATACGGATACACCGATAAACTCATCTTT. Translation: CACDTFSYGGYGYTDKLIF.

This clone was observed a handful of times. The protein that TCRdb holds for this DNA derives from a much larger clone and differs from the translated DNA at residue 17, which likely indicates a read error; the protein shown here is translated from the DNA. CDR3 bases: TGTGCTCTTGGACCCTATCCTACGTTTAGTGGGGGATACGGCTTGACAGAACAACTCTTCTTT. It is translated as CALGPYPTFSGGYGLTEQLFF. The rearrangement links TRDV1 to TRDJ2, with 11 bases fitting TRDD3. The J gene comes from matching the DNA to germline here; TCRdb lacks it. Germline CDR1 TSWWSYY, CDR2 QGS. This CDR3 is 21 amino acids long.

Regarding this clone: TCRdb's listed protein matches a much larger clone and diverges from this DNA's translation at residue 5, likely through a read error; the protein shown comes from the DNA. V usage is TRDV2 and J usage is TRDJ1; 7 positions agree with TRDD3. The J gene was missing in TCRdb and was found by matching the end of the DNA to germline. Germline V CDR1 and CDR2: GEAIGNYY, EKD. Trimming at V came to 3 bases and at J to 0 bases, leaving 6 bases not matched to a gene. CDR3 length: 15 residues. As DNA, the CDR3 is TGTGCCTGTGACGCCGTAGGGGGATACACCGATAAACTCATCTTT. Protein: CACDAVGGYTDKLIF.

This clone has at least ten counts. Only one base separates this from a far larger clonotype, so it likely reflects a read error. The sample carries other DNA sequences with the same CDR3. The chain carries TRDV1 and TRDJ2; tentative D call: TRDD3 (5 bases). CDR3 length: 15 amino acids. Trimming pared 4 bases from V and 10 bases from J, leaving 19 bases between. Germline CDR1 reads TSWWSYY; CDR2 reads QGS. The CDR3: CALGVVGFPAGQLFF. CDR3 sequence (DNA): TGTGCTCTTGGGGTCGTGGGGTTCCCTGCGGGACAACTCTTCTTT.

This clone is medium-sized by share. The chain links TRDV1 to TRDJ1; 9 nucleotides align to TRDD3. V shed 0 bases, J shed 0 bases, and the junction held 8 bases outside the gene matches. The CDR3 has 18 residues. Germline lookup yields CDR1 TSWWSYY and CDR2 QGS. The CDR3 DNA is TGTGCTCTTGGGGAACTAGCCCCTGGGGGATTGTACACCGATAAACTCATCTTT. It encodes CALGELAPGGLYTDKLIF.

The table lists this clone with a few counts. This DNA's translation and the protein TCRdb lists, from a much larger clone, do not match at residue 3, likely due to a read error; the protein shown is translated from the DNA. CDR3 in amino acids: CARDTVSWGIRGRTDKLIF. CDR3 DNA sequence: TGTGCCCGTGACACCGTATCTTGGGGGATACGAGGTCGCACCGATAAACTCATCTTT. The chain carries TRDV2 and TRDJ1; the match to TRDD3 covers 11 bases. TCRdb gives no J gene; it was assigned here by matching the DNA to germline. Germline V gene data show CDR1 as GEAIGNYY and CDR2 as EKD. The CDR3 has 19 residues.

This clone has a handful of counts. It differs at one base from a far larger clone, so likely a read error. Within the sample, other DNA sequences also encode this same CDR3. The CDR3 here is CALGTPSVSGEVGKLIF. In DNA form, the CDR3 reads TGTGCTCTTGGGACTCCTAGTGTGTCGGGGGAGGTTGGTAAACTCATCTTT. This chain links TRDV1 with TRDJ1; D possibly corresponds to TRDD3 (6 bases). Here the J gene came from matching the DNA to germline, since TCRdb omits it. V was clipped by 5 bases and J by 7 bases, with 26 bases between them. Germline V CDR1 and CDR2: TSWWSYY, QGS. This CDR3 contains 17 residues.

This clone was seen repeatedly, ten times or more. The chain combines TRDV1 with TRDJ1; 13 nucleotides agree with TRDD3. The CDR3 covers 20 residues. Germline V gene lookup returns CDR1 TSWWSYY and CDR2 QGS. V trimming: 4 bases; J trimming: 1 base; junction bases outside the gene matches: 15. The CDR3 bases are TGTGCTCTTGGGGCCCCCTCTCGGACTGGGGGATACGCAGCCACCGATAAACTCATCTTT. This gives the protein CALGAPSRTGGYAATDKLIF.